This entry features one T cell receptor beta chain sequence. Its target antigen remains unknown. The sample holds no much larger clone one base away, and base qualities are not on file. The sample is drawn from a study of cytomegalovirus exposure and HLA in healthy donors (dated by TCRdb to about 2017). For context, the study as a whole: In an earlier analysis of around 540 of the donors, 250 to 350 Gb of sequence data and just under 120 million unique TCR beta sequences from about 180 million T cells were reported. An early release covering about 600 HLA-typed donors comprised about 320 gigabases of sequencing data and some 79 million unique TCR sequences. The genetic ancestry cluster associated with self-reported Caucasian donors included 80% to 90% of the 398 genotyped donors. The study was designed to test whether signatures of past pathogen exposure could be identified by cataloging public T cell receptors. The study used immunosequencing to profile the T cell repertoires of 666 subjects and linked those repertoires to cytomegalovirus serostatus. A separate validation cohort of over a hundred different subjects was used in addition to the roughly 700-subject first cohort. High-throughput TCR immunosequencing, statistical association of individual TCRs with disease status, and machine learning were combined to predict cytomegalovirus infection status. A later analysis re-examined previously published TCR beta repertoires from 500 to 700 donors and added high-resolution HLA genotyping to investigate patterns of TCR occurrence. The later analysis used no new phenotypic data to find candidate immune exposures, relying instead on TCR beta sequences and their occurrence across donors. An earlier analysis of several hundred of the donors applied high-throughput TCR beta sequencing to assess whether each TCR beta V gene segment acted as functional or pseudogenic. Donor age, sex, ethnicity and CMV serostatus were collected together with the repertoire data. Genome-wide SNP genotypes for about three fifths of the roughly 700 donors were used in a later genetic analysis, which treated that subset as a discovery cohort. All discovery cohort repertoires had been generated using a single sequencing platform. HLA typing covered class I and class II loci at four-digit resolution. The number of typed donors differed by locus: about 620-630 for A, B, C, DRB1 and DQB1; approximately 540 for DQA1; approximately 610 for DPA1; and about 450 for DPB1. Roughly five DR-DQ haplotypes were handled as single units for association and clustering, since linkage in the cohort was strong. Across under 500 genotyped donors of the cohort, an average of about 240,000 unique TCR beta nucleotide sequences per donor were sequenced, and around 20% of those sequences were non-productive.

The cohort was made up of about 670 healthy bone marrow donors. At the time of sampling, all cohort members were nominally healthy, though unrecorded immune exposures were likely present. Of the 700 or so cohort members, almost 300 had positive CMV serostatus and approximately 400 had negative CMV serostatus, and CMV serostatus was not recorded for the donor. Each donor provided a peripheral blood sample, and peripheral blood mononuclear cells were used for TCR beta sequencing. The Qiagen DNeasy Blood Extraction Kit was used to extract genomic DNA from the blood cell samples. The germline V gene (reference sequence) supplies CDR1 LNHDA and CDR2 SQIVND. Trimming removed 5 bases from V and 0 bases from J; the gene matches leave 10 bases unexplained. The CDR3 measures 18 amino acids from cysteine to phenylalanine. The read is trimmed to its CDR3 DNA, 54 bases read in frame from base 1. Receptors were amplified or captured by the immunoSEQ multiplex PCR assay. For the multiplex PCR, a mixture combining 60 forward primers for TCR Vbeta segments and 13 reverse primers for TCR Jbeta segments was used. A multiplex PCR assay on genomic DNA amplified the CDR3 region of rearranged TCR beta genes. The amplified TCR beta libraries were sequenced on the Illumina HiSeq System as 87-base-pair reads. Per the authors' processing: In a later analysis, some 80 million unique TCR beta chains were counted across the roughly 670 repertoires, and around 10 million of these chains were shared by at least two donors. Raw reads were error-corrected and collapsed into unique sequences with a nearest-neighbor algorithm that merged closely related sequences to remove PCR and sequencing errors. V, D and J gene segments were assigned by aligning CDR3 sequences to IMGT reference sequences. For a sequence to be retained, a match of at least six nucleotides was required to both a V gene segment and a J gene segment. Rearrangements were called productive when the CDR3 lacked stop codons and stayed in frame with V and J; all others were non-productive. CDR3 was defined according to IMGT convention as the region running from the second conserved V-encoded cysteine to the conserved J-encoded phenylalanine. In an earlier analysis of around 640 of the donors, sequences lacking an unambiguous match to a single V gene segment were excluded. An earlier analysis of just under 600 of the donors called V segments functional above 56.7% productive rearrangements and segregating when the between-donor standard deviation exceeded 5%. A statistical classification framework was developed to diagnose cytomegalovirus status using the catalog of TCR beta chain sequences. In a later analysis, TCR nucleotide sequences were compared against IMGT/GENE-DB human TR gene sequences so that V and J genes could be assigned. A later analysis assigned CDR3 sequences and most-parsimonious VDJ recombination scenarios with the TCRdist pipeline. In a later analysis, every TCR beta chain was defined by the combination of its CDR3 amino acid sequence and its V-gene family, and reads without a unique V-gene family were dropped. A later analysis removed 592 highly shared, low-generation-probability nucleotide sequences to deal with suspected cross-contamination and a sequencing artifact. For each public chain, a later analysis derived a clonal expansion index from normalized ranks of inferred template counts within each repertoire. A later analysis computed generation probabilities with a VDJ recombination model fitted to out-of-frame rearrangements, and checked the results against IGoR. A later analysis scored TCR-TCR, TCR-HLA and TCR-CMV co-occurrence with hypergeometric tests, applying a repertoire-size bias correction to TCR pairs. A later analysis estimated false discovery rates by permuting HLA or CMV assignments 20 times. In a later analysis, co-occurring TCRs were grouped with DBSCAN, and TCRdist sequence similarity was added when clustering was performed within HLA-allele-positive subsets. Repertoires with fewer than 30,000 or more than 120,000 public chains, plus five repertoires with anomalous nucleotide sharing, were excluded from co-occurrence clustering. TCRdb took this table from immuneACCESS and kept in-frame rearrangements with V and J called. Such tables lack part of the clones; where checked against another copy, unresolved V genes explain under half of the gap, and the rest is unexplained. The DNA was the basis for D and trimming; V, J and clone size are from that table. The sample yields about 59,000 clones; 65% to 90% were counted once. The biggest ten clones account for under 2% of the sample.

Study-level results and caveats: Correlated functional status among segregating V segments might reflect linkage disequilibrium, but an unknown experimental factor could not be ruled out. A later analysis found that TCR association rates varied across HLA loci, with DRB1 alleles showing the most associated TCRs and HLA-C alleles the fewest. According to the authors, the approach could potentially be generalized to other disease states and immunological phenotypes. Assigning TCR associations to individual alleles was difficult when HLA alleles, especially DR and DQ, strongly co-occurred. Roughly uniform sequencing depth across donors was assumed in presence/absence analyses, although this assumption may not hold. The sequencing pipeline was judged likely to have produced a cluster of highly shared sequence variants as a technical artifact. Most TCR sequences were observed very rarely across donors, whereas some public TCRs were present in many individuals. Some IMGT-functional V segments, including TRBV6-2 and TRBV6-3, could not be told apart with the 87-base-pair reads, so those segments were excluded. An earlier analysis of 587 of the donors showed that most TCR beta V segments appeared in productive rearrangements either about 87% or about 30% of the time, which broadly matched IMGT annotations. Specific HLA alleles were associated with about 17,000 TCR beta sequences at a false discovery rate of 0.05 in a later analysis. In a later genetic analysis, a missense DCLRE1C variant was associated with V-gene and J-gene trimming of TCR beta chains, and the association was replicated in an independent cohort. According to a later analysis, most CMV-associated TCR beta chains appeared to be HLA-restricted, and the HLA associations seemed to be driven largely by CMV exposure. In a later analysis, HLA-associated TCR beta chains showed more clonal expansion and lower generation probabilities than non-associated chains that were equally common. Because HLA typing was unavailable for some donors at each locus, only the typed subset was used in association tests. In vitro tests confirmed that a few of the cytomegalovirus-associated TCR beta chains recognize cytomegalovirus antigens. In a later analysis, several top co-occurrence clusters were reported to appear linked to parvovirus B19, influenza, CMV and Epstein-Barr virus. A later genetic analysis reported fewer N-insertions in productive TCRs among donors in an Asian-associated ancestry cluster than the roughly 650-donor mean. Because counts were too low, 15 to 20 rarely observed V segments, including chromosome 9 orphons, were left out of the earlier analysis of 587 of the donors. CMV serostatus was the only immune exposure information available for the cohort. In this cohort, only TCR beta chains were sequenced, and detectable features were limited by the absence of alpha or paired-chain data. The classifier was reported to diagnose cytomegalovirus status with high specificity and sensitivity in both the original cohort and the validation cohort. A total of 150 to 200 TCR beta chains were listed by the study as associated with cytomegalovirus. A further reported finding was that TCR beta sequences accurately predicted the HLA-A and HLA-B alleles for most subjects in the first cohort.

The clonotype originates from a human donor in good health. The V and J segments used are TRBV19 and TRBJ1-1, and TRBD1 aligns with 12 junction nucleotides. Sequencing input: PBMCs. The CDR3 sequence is CASSQGTGQGAMNTEAFF. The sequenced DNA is TGTGCCAGTAGTCAGGGAACGGGACAGGGGGCCATGAACACTGAAGCTTTCTTT.